This TCR beta chain was profiled in a study of T cells in Graves' hyperthyroidism and ophthalmopathy. Study outcomes and limitations: Blood also carried most thyroid clonotypes expanded above 0.001.

Researchers took RNA transcripts and amplified the TCR beta CDR3 regions from them. First-round RT-PCR targeting the TCR CDR3 was performed with the HTBI primer set. TCRdb passed the multiplex PCR reads through MiXCR, listing each CDR3 protein once. Of about 600,000 distinct CDR3 sequences listed, about a sixth are singletons. The CDR3 has 14 amino acids. Trimming took off 9 bases at V and 0 bases at J, with 13 bases between the two ends. Germline CDR1 SEHNR, CDR2 FQNEAQ (reference sequence). Notes on this clonotype: Its matching antigen is unknown.

Patients with ophthalmopathy all had a Clinical Activity Score of at least 3, a NOSPECS grade of at least 4 and duration under 3 months. Investigators excluded patients with uncontrolled infection, other autoimmune disease, pregnancy or lactation. Sequenced sample: blood. The TCR comes from a woman between 40 and 55 years old with Graves' ophthalmopathy. The V gene is TRBV7-9, the J gene TRBJ2-3; no reliable D call. The CDR3: CASSMWQSTDTQYF. The CDR3 DNA sequence: TGTGCCAGTAGTATGTGGCAGAGCACAGATACGCAGTATTTT.